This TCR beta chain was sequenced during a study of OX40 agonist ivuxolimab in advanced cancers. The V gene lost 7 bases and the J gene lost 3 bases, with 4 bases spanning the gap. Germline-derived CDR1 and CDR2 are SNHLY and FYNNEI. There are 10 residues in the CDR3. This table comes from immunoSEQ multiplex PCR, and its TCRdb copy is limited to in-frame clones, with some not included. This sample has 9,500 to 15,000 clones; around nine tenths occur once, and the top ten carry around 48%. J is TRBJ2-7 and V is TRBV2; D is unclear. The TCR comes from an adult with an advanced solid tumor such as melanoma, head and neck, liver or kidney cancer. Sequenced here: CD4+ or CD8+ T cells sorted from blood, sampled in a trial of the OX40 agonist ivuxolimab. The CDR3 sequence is CASKSYEQYF. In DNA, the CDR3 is TGTGCCAGCAAGAGCTACGAGCAGTACTTC.